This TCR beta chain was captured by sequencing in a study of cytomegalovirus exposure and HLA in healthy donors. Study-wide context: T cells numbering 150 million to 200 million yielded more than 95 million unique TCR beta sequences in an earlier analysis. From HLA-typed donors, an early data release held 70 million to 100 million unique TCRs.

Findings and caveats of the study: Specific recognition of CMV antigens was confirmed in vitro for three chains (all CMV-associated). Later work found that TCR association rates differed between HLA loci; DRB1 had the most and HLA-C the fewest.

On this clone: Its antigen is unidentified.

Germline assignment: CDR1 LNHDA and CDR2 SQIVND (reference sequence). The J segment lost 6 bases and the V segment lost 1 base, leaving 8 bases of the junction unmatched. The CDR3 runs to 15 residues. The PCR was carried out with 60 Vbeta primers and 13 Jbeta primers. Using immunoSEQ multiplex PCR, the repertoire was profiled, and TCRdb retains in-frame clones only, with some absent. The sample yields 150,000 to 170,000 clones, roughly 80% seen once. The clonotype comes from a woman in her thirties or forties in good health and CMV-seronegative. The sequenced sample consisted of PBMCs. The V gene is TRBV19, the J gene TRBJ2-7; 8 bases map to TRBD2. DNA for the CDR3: TGTGCCAGTAGTATAGTAAGCGGGAGAAGTTCCGAGCAGTACTTC. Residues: CASSIVSGRSSEQYF.